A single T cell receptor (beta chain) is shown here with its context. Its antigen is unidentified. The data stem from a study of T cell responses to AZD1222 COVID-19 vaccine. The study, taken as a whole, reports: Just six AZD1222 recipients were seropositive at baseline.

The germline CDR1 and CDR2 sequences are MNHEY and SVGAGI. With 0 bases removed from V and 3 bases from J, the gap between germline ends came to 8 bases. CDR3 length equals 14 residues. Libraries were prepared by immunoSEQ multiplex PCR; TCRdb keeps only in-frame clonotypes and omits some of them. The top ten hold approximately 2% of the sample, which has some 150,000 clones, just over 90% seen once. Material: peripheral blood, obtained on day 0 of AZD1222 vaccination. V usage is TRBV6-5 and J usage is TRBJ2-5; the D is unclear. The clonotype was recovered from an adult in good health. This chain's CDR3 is CASSYSLGEETQYF. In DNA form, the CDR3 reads TGTGCCAGCAGTTACTCGTTAGGTGAAGAGACCCAGTACTTC.